The T cell receptor beta chain described here comes from a study of blood T cells in healthy people across ages. The CDR3 is 15 amino acids. Per germline, CDR1 DFQATT and CDR2 SNEGSKA (reference sequence). A J-beta primer mix and a sample-barcoded 5' primer were used in a second PCR of about 7 to 12 cycles. MiXCR, applied by TCRdb to the 5' RACE reads, yields one record per CDR3 protein. The sample contains approximately 780,000 distinct CDR3 sequences, around a quarter of which appear only once. The sample was also reused in another study, on T cells of mothers and their children.

The specimen was blood. The receptor was derived from a boy between 10 and 17 years old in good health. J is TRBJ2-5 and V is TRBV20-1, with TRBD2 identical over 11 bases. Near its end, the DNA agrees better with TRBJ2-1, so the J call may be wrong. The CDR3 is CSAPRGSGGAHEQFF. In DNA form, the CDR3 reads TGCAGTGCCCCGAGGGGTAGCGGGGGGGCACATGAGCAGTTCTTC.